This TCR beta chain was documented in a study of T cell responses to AZD1222 COVID-19 vaccine. About the study: Second doses at about 4 or about 12 weeks were pooled. Findings of the study overall: It should be noted that donors were predominantly white British and more often female, and clonal diversity was possibly underestimated. Spike was spanned by vaccine-associated CD4 TCRs, which were dominant at 160-218 and 743-854. Unmutated variant regions reportedly attract nearly half of all spike-specific TCRs.

Germline loops: CDR1 SGHTA, CDR2 FQGNSA. This CDR3 comprises 13 residues. The germline V and J ends were trimmed by 7 bases and 8 bases, with 17 bases remaining between them. TCRdb's table, derived via immunoSEQ multiplex PCR, lists solely in-frame clones and lacks some. The data contain under 100,000 clones, roughly nine tenths of them singletons. As concerns this clone: Its antigen is unknown.

The chain recombines TRBV7-2 with TRBJ1-2, with a tentative D call TRBD1 (5 bases). This receptor was obtained from an adult in good health. Sequenced material: peripheral blood, taken on day 0 of AZD1222 vaccination. The CDR3 protein is CASTLRDSGGYTF. CDR3 sequence (DNA): TGTGCCAGCACCCTCCGGGACTCAGGCGGCTACACCTTC.